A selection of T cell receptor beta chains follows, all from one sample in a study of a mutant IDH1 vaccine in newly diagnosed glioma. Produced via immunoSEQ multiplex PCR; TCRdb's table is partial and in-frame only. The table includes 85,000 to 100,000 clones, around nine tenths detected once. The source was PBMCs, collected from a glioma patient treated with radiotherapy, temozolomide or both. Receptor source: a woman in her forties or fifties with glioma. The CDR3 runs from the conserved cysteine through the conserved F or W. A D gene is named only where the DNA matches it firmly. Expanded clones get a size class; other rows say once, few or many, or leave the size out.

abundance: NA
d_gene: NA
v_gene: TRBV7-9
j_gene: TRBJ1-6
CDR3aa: CASSGWDGAGSPLHF
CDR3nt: TGTGCCAGCAGCGGATGGGACGGGGCGGGATCACCCCTCCACTTT

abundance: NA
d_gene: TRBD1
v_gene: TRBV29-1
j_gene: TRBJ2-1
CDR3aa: CSVEEAPGQGAYNEQFF
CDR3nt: TGCAGCGTTGAAGAAGCCCCGGGACAGGGGGCCTACAATGAGCAGTTCTTC

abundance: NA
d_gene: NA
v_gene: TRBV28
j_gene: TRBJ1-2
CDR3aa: CASSSVIRKTRDYGYTF
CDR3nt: TGTGCCAGCAGTTCAGTTATACGGAAAACCCGGGACTATGGCTACACCTTC

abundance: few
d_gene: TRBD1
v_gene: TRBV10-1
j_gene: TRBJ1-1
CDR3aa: CASQDRRNTEAFF
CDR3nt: TGCGCCAGCCAGGACAGGAGGAACACTGAAGCTTTCTTT

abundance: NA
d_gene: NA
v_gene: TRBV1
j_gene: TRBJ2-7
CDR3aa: CTSSQAGEDEQYF
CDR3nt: TGCACCAGCAGCCAAGCAGGGGAAGACGAGCAGTACTTC

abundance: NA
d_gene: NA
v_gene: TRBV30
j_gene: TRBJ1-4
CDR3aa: CAWSRVLGEKLFF
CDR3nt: TGTGCCTGGAGCCGAGTCCTAGGGGAAAAACTGTTTTTT

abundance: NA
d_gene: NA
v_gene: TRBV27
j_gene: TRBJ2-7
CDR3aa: CASSPETGLSYEQYF
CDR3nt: TGTGCCAGCAGCCCGGAGACTGGGCTCTCCTACGAGCAGTACTTC

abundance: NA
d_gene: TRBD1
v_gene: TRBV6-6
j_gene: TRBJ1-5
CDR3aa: CASSHGTVNQPQHF
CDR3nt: TGTGCCAGCAGCCACGGGACAGTCAATCAGCCCCAGCATTTT

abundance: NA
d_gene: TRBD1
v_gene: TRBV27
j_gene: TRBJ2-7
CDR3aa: CASSFGQDYEQYF
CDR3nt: TGTGCCAGCAGTTTCGGACAGGATTACGAGCAGTACTTC

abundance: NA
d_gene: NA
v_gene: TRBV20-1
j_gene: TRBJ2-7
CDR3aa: CGYRDSYEQYF
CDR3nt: TGCGGGTACAGGGACTCCTACGAGCAGTACTTC

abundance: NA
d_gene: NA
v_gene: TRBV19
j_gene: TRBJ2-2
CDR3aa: CATERRAMNTGELFF
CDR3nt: TGTGCCACTGAAAGGAGGGCCATGAACACCGGGGAGCTGTTTTTT

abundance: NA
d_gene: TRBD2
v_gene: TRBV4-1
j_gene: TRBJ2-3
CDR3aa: CASSHRTSGRADTQYF
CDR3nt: TGCGCCAGCAGCCACCGGACTAGCGGGAGAGCAGATACGCAGTATTTT

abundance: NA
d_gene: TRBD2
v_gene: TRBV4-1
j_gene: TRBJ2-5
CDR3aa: CASSQDSLAVAGTQYF
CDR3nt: TGCGCCAGCAGCCAAGATTCTCTAGCGGTGGCGGGGACCCAGTACTTC

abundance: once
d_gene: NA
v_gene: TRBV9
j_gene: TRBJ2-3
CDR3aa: CASSVGGAPGDTQYF
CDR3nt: TGTGCCAGCAGCGTAGGTGGAGCGCCAGGGGATACGCAGTATTTT

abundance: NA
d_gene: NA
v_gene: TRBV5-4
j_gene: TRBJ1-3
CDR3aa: CASSLVGSSGNTIYF
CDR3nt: TGTGCCAGCAGCTTGGTGGGCTCCTCTGGAAACACCATATATTTT

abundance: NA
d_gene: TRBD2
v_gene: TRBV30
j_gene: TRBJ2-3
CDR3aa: CAWSALGGDTQYF
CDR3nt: TGTGCCTGGAGCGCCTTGGGAGGGGATACGCAGTATTTT

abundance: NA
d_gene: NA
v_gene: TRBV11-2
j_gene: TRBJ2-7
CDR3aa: CASSPWTTPASREQYF
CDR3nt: TGTGCCAGCAGCCCCTGGACTACGCCGGCTTCGCGGGAGCAGTACTTC

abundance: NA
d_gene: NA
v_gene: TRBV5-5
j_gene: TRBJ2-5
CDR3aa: CASSLTPSEETQYF
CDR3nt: TGTGCCAGCAGCTTAACGCCTAGCGAAGAGACCCAGTACTTC

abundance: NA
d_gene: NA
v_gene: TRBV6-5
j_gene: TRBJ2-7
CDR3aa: CASSYMGDEQYF
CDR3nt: TGTGCCAGCAGTTACATGGGGGACGAGCAGTACTTC